A few counts support the clone carrying this TCR beta chain. The target antigen is unknown. Of the isolated RNA, all was reverse transcribed, and so the sequenced material was expressed TCRB transcripts. The protocol was immunoSEQ multiplex PCR, while the TCRdb copy is restricted to in-frame clones and leaves out a portion. The data hold tens of thousands of clones, with about 32% observed a single time. CDR1 and CDR2 from the germline V gene are SGHRS and YFSETQ. V was shortened by 4 bases and J by 6 bases, with 18 bases between the two germline ends. CDR3 length: 15 residues. The data belong to a study of beta chain features in type 1 diabetes. Background on the study: Sorted cells numbering 107,917,701 were examined across all samples.

Study-level findings and limits: For patients and controls alike, PCR might favor shorter templates to the same degree.

Sequenced sample: stem cell memory CD4+ T cells from blood. The clonotype comes from a woman between 18 and 29 years old in good health. The rearrangement links TRBV5-1 to TRBJ2-3; D unresolved. CDR3 DNA sequence: TGCGCCAGCAGCATCGGTCACCGCGCACCGGATACGCAGTATTTT. This gives the protein CASSIGHRAPDTQYF.